This T cell receptor beta chain was profiled in a study of molecular identifiers for immune sequencing clone quantification. Points from the study as a whole: The share of molecules held by clones above 20 RNA copies was over 98% in effector cells and under 1% in naive cells. Molecules of identical TCR sharing a barcode could underestimate highly expanded clone sizes.

Each CDR3 protein is one row after TCRdb ran MiXCR on the PCR reads. The table includes under 11,000 distinct CDR3 sequences, about a fifth detected once. This clonotype was found a few times. The antigen is not known. The sample comprised naive CD8+ T cells from blood, with Jurkat cell RNA spiked in. Stated subset: FACS-sorted CD8+CD4-CCR7+CD45RA+ naive T cells. The sequence was obtained from a human donor in good health. Some libraries in this study had Jurkat cell RNA spiked in.

In nucleotides, the CDR3 is TGTGCCAGCAGTTTATCGATGGCAGGGGGGGCCTACGAGCAGTACTTC. Translation gives CASSLSMAGGAYEQYF. The chain combines TRBV27 with TRBJ2-7; the D gene could be TRBD1 or TRBD2 (7 bases each). The V and J ends lost 0 bases and 2 bases respectively, with 14 bases between them. Germline assignment: CDR1 MNHEY and CDR2 SMNVEV (reference sequence). This CDR3 has 16 residues.